The 10 T cell receptor beta chains presented below share a single source sample, sequenced in a study of blood T cell repertoires in COVID-19. The method was immunoSEQ multiplex PCR; TCRdb's version includes in-frame clones alone and lacks a portion of them. The data show 35,000 to 45,000 clones, with 90% seen just once and around 3% held by the top ten. Input material: peripheral blood. The receptors here all came from a man in his fifties or sixties with active COVID-19.

The chain joins TRBV4-3 to TRBJ2-1; TRBD2 matches at 12 bases. The germline CDR1 and CDR2 sequences are LGHNA and YSLEER. The CDR3 contains 13 residues. V shed 9 bases, J shed 8 bases, and the junction held 5 bases outside the gene matches. DNA for the CDR3: TGCGCCAGACTAGCGGGGGGACGAGATGAGCAGTTCTTC. Residues: CARLAGGRDEQFF.

This clone has a single count. The chain couples TRBV6-5 to TRBJ1-5; TRBD1 might be the D (5 bases). Germline V gene sequence: CDR1 MNHEY, CDR2 SVGAGI. The CDR3 length is 15 residues. The V gene lost 6 bases and the J gene lost 1 base, with 13 bases spanning the gap. In nucleotides, the CDR3 is TGTGCCAGCAGCGAGCAGGGAGGAAGCAATCAGCCCCAGCATTTT. It is translated as CASSEQGGSNQPQHF.

This clone was observed a single time. The rearrangement uses TRBV10-1 and TRBJ2-1, with D possibly TRBD2 on 5 matching bases. The CDR3 length is 15 residues. From germline, CDR1 is WNHNN and CDR2 SYGVQD (reference sequence). The V end lost 2 bases, the J end lost 0 bases, and 8 bases lay between the germline ends. In DNA form, the CDR3 reads TGCGCCAGCAGTGAGCGGGGAGTCTCCTACAATGAGCAGTTCTTC. The encoded protein is CASSERGVSYNEQFF.

The rearrangement uses TRBV1 and TRBJ1-1; the table calls TRBD1, which could not be checked here. TRBV1 has pseudogene status. CDR3 length: 17 amino acids. The CDR3: CTSSPGGVSYFGAEAFF. Written as DNA, the CDR3 is TGCACCAGCAGCCCAGGGGGCGTAAGTTATTTTGGGGCTGAAGCTTTCTTT.

The chain employs TRBV6-2 or TRBV6-3 and TRBJ2-3; unclear D gene. CDR1 and CDR2 (germline): MNHEY, SVGEGT. This CDR3 is 14 amino acids long. Trimming cost V 0 bases and J 5 bases, with 9 bases left between them. The CDR3 spells CASSYSSLKDTQYF. CDR3 DNA sequence: TGTGCCAGCAGTTACTCGAGCCTGAAAGATACGCAGTATTTT.

The chain's CDR3 is CASLGATTEAFF. The DNA of the CDR3 is TGTGCCAGCCTAGGGGCGACCACTGAAGCTTTCTTT. V usage is TRBV12-3 or TRBV12-4 and J usage is TRBJ1-1, with D possibly being TRBD1 (5 bases). The CDR3 runs to 12 residues. The V and J ends lost 8 bases and 4 bases respectively, with 11 bases between them.

The chain joins TRBV3-1 (or the pseudogene TRBV3-2) to TRBJ2-2, with 8 nucleotides matching TRBD2. This CDR3 region has 16 residues. The germline CDR1 and CDR2 sequences are LGHDT and YNNKEL (reference sequence). The J segment lost 5 bases and the V segment lost 8 bases, leaving 13 bases of the junction unmatched. CDR3 in amino acids: CASANPGGGRTGELFF. The CDR3 coding sequence is TGTGCCAGCGCGAACCCCGGGGGGGGGCGAACCGGGGAGCTGTTTTTT.

This clone was detected only a few times. The genes are TRBV6-5 and TRBJ1-1; 7 bases fit TRBD1. CDR3 length equals 15 residues. CDR1 is MNHEY, CDR2 SVGAGI, per germline. V shed 2 bases, J shed 2 bases, and the junction held 5 bases outside the gene matches. The CDR3 protein is CASSYRGLLNTEAFF. CDR3 coding DNA: TGTGCCAGCAGTTACAGGGGGCTACTTAACACTGAAGCTTTCTTT.

The chain couples TRBV4-1 to TRBJ1-1; possibly TRBD1 for D (6 bases). V lost 3 bases and J 0 bases, leaving 11 bases between the germline ends. The CDR3 covers 15 residues. Germline V gene sequence: CDR1 MGHRA, CDR2 YSYEKL. The CDR3 reads CASSHLGQLNTEAFF. CDR3 DNA: TGCGCCAGCAGCCACTTAGGACAGCTGAACACTGAAGCTTTCTTT.

V and J are TRBV12-3 or TRBV12-4 and TRBJ2-2; D remains ambiguous. Between the trimmed V and J ends, which lost 6 bases and 5 bases, there was a span of 7 bases. The CDR3 spans 12 residues. The CDR3 is CASRSYTGELFF. DNA of the CDR3: TGTGCCAGCAGGTCTTATACCGGGGAGCTGTTTTTT.